Listed below are T cell receptor beta chains from one sample, sequenced in a study of blood T cells in healthy people across ages. TCRdb re-derived calls from the 5' RACE reads in MiXCR, one entry per CDR3 protein. Of 650,000 to 900,000 distinct CDR3 sequences in the sample, approximately 67% were seen once. Sequencing input: blood. The origin of the receptors is a man aged 30-40 years in good health. The CDR3 runs from the conserved cysteine through the conserved F or W. The D gene is left open where the match is weak. Clone size is not always given. Where it is, it says once, few, many or a class for expanded clones.

.	TRBJ1-5	TRBV2	.	CASSEALGVGQPQHF	TGTGCCAGCAGTGAAGCGCTGGGAGTGGGTCAGCCCCAGCATTTT
.	TRBJ2-3	TRBV4-2	.	CASSPASGSTDTQYF	TGTGCCAGCAGCCCCGCCTCGGGGAGCACAGATACGCAGTATTTT
.	TRBJ2-7	TRBV12-3/TRBV12-4	once	CASSLLGVNEQYF	TGTGCCAGCAGTTTGTTAGGTGTGAACGAGCAGTACTTC
.	TRBJ2-1	TRBV4-2	.	CASSQEAYREGDEQFF	TGTGCCAGCAGCCAAGAAGCGTACAGGGAAGGGGATGAGCAGTTCTTC
TRBD2	TRBJ2-1	TRBV29-1	.	CSAATGTSGYNEQFF	TGCAGCGCTGCCACCGGGACTAGCGGCTACAATGAGCAGTTCTTC
TRBD1	TRBJ1-5	TRBV20-1	once	CSAPQGPQTQHF	TGCAGTGCACCACAGGGGCCCCAGACCCAGCATTTT
TRBD2	TRBJ2-3	TRBV20-1	.	CSANPAKRGSTDTQYF	TGCAGTGCTAACCCTGCGAAGCGGGGGAGCACAGATACGCAGTATTTT
.	TRBJ2-5	TRBV4-2	.	CASSPWWQDNNEQYF	TGTGCCAGCAGCCCGTGGTGGCAGGATAACAATGAGCAGTACTTC
.	TRBJ2-7	TRBV3-1	.	CASSQERELNEQYF	TGTGCCAGCAGCCAAGAACGGGAACTGAACGAGCAGTACTTC
.	TRBJ1-2	TRBV7-8	.	CASSLARGTFYGYTF	TGTGCCAGCAGTTTAGCAAGAGGGACCTTCTATGGCTACACCTTC
.	TRBJ2-2	TRBV9	.	CASSVRVGELFF	TGTGCCAGCAGCGTTCGAGTCGGGGAGCTGTTTTTT
.	TRBJ2-1	TRBV6-1	.	CASIPLYPYNEQFF	TGTGCCAGCATTCCCCTATATCCCTACAATGAGCAGTTCTTC
.	TRBJ1-1	TRBV7-9	.	CASTFGNTEAFF	TGTGCCAGCACCTTTGGAAACACTGAAGCTTTCTTT
TRBD1	TRBJ2-3	TRBV6-4	few	CASSGWGQGADTQYF	TGTGCCAGCAGTGGATGGGGACAGGGGGCAGATACGCAGTATTTT
TRBD1	TRBJ2-6	TRBV7-8	.	CASSSWTGDGGANVLTF	TGTGCCAGCAGCTCCTGGACAGGTGACGGCGGGGCCAACGTCCTGACTTTC
.	TRBJ2-6	TRBV15	.	CATSREGAGANVLTF	TGTGCCACCAGCAGAGAGGGGGCTGGGGCCAACGTCCTGACTTTC